Detailed here is one T cell receptor (beta chain). Its antigen remains undetermined. Counted from cysteine to phenylalanine, this CDR3 has 14 amino acids. A DNA sequence was not provided. The data were obtained in a study of monozygotic twins with inflammatory bowel disease (dated by TCRdb to between 2017 and 2020). As for the study more broadly: The full study comprised some 30 monozygotic twin pairs: nine German pairs (four IBD-concordant, five IBD-discordant) and 19 IBD-discordant Danish pairs. Within discordant pairs, disease-associated traits were sought mainly by comparing IBD patients with their genetically identical healthy co-twins. Each individual had, on average, about 151 000 unique TCRalpha sequences and 181 000 unique TCRbeta sequences available for analysis.

From each donor, an approximately 2.5 ml peripheral blood sample was collected into PAXgene tubes and stored at -80 degrees C. Without any T cell sorting, total RNA was extracted from whole blood using the PAXgene blood miRNA kit on an automated QIAcube. Deep TCRalpha and TCRbeta repertoire profiling with unique molecular barcoding was performed on peripheral blood of monozygotic twin pairs concordant or discordant for inflammatory bowel disease. Smoking habits were recorded for all twin pairs, and individuals were classified as current, former or never smokers. Overall results and qualifications from the work: Different T cell subtypes could not be distinguished in the analysis. Compared with healthy twins, IBD patients shared fewer clonotypes with other individuals, and the difference was most pronounced in patients with signs of disease activity. The results gave no support for a single strong signal or clonotype linked to IBD. Because patients received different immunosuppressive treatments, the repertoires may have picked up extra background noise and variability between individuals. Repertoire similarity did not differ between concordant and discordant twins, which could be due to limited statistical power. TCRbeta repertoire diversity, by inverse Simpson index, was decreased in IBD patients compared with their healthy co-twins.

The library was built by means of 5' RACE. The input for every TCR library was approximately 3,500 ng of total RNA. For each sample, cDNA synthesis was carried out in eight separate reactions using SMARTScribe reverse transcriptase. During cDNA synthesis, template switching was used to introduce unique molecular identifiers that contained a 6-nucleotide sample barcode. Two nested PCRs of roughly 15 and 9 cycles amplified the TCRalpha and TCRbeta cDNA, and bead purification followed each PCR. Before amplification, cDNA was treated with uracil DNA-glycosylase and purified using the QIAquick PCR purification kit. The second PCR added Illumina TruSeq-compatible adapters along with sample-specific barcodes. Library quality and concentration were assessed using TapeStation and Qubit, and roughly 5 ng of each library was pooled. Sequencing of the pooled libraries was done on an Illumina HiSeq2500 single-index Rapid Run using custom sequencing primers and 2 x 100 bp reads. The original methods were these. MiGEC version 1.2.6 was used for UMI-based consensus assembly, which corrected PCR and sequencing errors. MiXCR version 2.1.1 handled V(D)J alignment, clonotype assembly and CDR3 extraction. Normalisation of gene usage, clonotype sharing and MAIT/NKT TCR abundance was achieved by analysing the top 1000, 10 000 and 20 000 clonotypes per sample. Diversity was computed as the inverse Simpson index with the vegan R package after downsampling to 27 000 UMIs. Paired Mann-Whitney U tests were applied to discordant twin pairs, and Benjamini-Hochberg correction was used for multiple testing. Based on TCRdb reprocessing of the reads, there is one entry per CDR3 protein sequence, and DNA is missing. Clone size and V and J calls follow TCRdb, not the original study. The sample has roughly 320,000 distinct CDR3 sequences on record. The top ten hold 5.5% to 6.5% of the sample.

Sequenced input: blood. The chain employs TRBV12-3 or TRBV12-4 and TRBJ1-6. The TCR comes from a human donor with ulcerative colitis or Crohn's disease, or a healthy co-twin of an affected twin (not recorded which). This receptor has the CDR3 CASSLLGEDSPLHF.